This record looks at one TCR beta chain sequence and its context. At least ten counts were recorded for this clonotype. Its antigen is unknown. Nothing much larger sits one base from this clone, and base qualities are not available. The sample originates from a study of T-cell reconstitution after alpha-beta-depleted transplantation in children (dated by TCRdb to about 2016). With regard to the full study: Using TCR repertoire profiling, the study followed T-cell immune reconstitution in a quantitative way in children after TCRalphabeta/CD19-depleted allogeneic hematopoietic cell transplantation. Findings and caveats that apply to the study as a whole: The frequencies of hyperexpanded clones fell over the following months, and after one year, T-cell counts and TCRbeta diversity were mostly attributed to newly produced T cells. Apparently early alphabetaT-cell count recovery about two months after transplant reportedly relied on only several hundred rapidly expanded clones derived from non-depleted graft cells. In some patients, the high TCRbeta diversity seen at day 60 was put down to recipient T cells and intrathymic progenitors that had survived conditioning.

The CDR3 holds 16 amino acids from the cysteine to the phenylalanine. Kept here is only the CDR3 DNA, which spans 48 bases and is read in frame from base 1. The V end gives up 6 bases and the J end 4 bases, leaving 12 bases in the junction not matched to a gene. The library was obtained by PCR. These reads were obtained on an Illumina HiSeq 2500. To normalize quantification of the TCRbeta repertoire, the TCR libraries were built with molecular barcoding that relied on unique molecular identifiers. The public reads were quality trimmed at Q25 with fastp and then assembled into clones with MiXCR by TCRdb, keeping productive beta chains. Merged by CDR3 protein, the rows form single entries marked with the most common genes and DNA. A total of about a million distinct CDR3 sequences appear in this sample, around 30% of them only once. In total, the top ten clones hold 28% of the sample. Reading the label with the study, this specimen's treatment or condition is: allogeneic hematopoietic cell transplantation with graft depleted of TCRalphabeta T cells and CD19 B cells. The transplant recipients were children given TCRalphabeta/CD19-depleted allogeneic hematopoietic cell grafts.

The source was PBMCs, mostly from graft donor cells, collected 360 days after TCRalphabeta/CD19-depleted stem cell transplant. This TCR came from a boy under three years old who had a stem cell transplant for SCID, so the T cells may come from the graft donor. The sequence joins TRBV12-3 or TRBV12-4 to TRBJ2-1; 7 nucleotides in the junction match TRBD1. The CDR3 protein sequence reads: CASSPPPGQLYNEQFF. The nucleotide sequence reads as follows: TGTGCCAGCAGCCCGCCCCCGGGACAGCTATACAATGAGCAGTTCTTC.